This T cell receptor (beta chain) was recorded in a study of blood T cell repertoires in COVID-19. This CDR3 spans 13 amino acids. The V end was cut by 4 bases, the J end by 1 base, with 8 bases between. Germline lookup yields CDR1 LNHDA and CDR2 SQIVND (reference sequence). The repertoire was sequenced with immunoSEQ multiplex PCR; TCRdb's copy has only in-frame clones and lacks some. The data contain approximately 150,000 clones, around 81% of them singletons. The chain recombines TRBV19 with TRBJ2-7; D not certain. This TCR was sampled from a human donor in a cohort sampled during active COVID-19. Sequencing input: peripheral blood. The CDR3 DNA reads TGTGCCAGTAGTAAGGAGAGGTCCTACGAGCAGTACTTC. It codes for CASSKERSYEQYF.